The 26 T cell receptor beta chains listed next were all sequenced from one sample in a study of blood T cell repertoires in COVID-19. Measured with immunoSEQ multiplex PCR; TCRdb has only the in-frame clones, and not every one. Among approximately 390,000 clones listed, about 83% were seen once. Material for sequencing was PBMCs or T cells enriched from blood (not recorded which). These receptors originate from a woman aged 45 to 65 who had recovered from COVID-19.

This chain uses TRBV6-2 or TRBV6-3 with TRBJ1-2; 7 bases match TRBD1. The germline gives CDR1 MNHEY, CDR2 SVGEGT. V was clipped by 2 bases and J by 4 bases; unmatched bases: 7. This CDR3 region has 15 residues. CDR3 sequence reads: CASSYGAGGPYGYTF. As DNA, the CDR3 is TGTGCCAGCAGTTACGGCGCAGGGGGGCCCTATGGCTACACCTTC.

A word on this clone: Additional DNA sequences in this sample encode the identical CDR3. The chain combines TRBV4-1 with TRBJ1-1; D unclear. V lost 1 base, J lost 4 bases, and 10 bases lay in between. Germline-derived CDR1 and CDR2 are MGHRA and YSYEKL. The CDR3 runs 14 residues. In DNA form, the CDR3 reads TGCGCCAGCAGCCAAGTCTCGGGTGGCACTGAAGCTTTCTTT. This sequence encodes CASSQVSGGTEAFF.

Points on this clone: The identical CDR3 is also encoded by other nucleotide sequences in the sample. The chain has TRBV19 and TRBJ1-2; no clear D gene. CDR1 is LNHDA, CDR2 SQIVND, per germline (reference sequence). V lost 0 bases and J 4 bases, leaving 3 bases between the germline ends. There are 12 residues in the CDR3. CDR3 region: CASSIDSYGYTF. As DNA, the CDR3 is TGTGCCAGTAGTATAGACAGCTATGGCTACACCTTC.

The rearrangement joins TRBV28 to TRBJ1-5; no clear D gene. V dropped 3 bases and J dropped 3 bases, with 15 bases sitting between them. The CDR3 is 16 residues long. In germline, CDR1 is MDHEN, CDR2 SYDVKM. In DNA, the CDR3 is TGTGCCAGCAGTTTGGTTAGTATCCGTTACAATCAGCCCCAGCATTTT. Its translation is CASSLVSIRYNQPQHF.

The genes are TRBV6-5 and TRBJ1-5; D uncertain. The germline V gene encodes CDR1 MNHEY and CDR2 SVGAGI. This CDR3 comprises 15 residues. The V and J ends lost 0 bases and 8 bases respectively, with 14 bases between them. The CDR3 DNA is TGTGCCAGCAGTTACTCGAAAGGGAAGGAGGAGCCCCAGCATTTT. Translating gives CASSYSKGKEEPQHF.

J is TRBJ2-5 and V is TRBV30, with 8 bases matching TRBD2. Germline CDR1 is GTSNPN and CDR2 is SVGIG (reference sequence). V gave up 5 bases and J gave up 4 bases; unmatched junction bases: 12. CDR3 length: 15 amino acids. As DNA, the CDR3 is TGTGCCTGGGGCCGGGGCTGGCGGGGGGCAGAGACCCAGTACTTC. It specifies CAWGRGWRGAETQYF.

This clone was recorded a few times. This rearrangement joins TRBV6-2 or TRBV6-3 to TRBJ1-2; weak D call: TRBD1 (5 bases). The CDR3 is 12 amino acids. Germline-derived CDR1 and CDR2 are MNHEY and SVGEGT. The V end was cut by 8 bases, the J end by 5 bases, with 12 bases between. The CDR3 DNA reads TGTGCCAGCCGCCCCGGGGGGTATGGCTACACCTTC. This codes for CASRPGGYGYTF.

This CDR3 is CASSHAAGGRTGELFF. CDR3 nucleotides: TGCGCCAGCAGCCATGCGGCGGGGGGCCGTACCGGGGAGCTGTTTTTT. V and J are TRBV4-1 and TRBJ2-2; TRBD2 aligns across 8 bases. CDR1 and CDR2 (germline): MGHRA, YSYEKL. V lost 3 bases, J lost 5 bases, and 8 bases stayed unmatched. The CDR3 has 16 amino acids.

This chain connects TRBV12-3 or TRBV12-4 to TRBJ1-3; D perhaps matches TRBD1 (6 bases). The CDR3 is made up of 12 amino acids. Deletions cut 6 bases from V and 11 bases from J, with 14 bases between. CDR3 DNA sequence: TGTGCCAGCAGCCGAAACAGGGTGGCCATATATTTT. Translation: CASSRNRVAIYF.

The chain combines TRBV15 with TRBJ1-1, with D possibly being TRBD1 (6 bases). V gave up 0 bases and J gave up 4 bases, with 12 bases separating them. The CDR3 runs 15 residues. Germline CDR1 LNHNV, CDR2 YYDKDF (reference sequence). The CDR3: CATSRDSEDSTEAFF. For the CDR3, the DNA is TGTGCCACCAGCAGAGATTCCGAGGACAGCACTGAAGCTTTCTTT.

CDR3 residues: CASSYSDRTSSPQHF. CDR3 sequence (DNA): TGTGCCAGCAGTTACTCGGACAGAACGTCGTCGCCCCAGCATTTT. The chain employs TRBV6-2 or TRBV6-3 and TRBJ1-5; a weak D match, TRBD1 (6 bases). Germline V gene lookup returns CDR1 MNHEY and CDR2 SVGEGT. CDR3 size: 15 residues. V lost 0 bases and J lost 9, with 15 bases in between.

The chain joins TRBV30 to TRBJ2-1; no definite D call. CDR3 length: 11 amino acids. Germline CDR1 and CDR2: GTSNPN and SVGIG (reference sequence). V was shortened by 2 bases and J by 9 bases, with 8 bases between the two germline ends. The CDR3 DNA sequence: TGTGCCTGGAGTCGTAGCAGTGAGCAGTTCTTC. Its protein is CAWSRSSEQFF.

The chain employs TRBV9 and TRBJ2-1, with 7 bases lining up with TRBD1. The CDR3 extends over 14 amino acids. The V and J ends lost 3 bases and 0 bases, in that order; junction bases with no gene match: 0. Germline V lookup: CDR1 SGDLS, CDR2 YYNGEE. As DNA, the CDR3 is TGTGCCAGCAGCGCAGGGGGCTCCTACAATGAGCAGTTCTTC. This encodes CASSAGGSYNEQFF.

The V gene is TRBV28, the J gene TRBJ1-2, with no clear D. Trimming cost V 3 bases and J 4 bases, with 12 bases left between them. This CDR3 has 14 amino acids. Germline V gene sequence: CDR1 MDHEN, CDR2 SYDVKM. CDR3 DNA sequence: TGTGCCAGCAGTTTGGAGCCAGGAGGCTATGGCTACACCTTC. It encodes CASSLEPGGYGYTF.

J is TRBJ1-2 and V is TRBV29-1; 7 bases are a match to TRBD1. Trimming cost V 0 bases and J 2 bases; bases outside gene matches: 12. CDR3 length: 17 residues. Germline CDR1 is SQVTM and CDR2 is ANQGSEA. For the CDR3, the DNA is TGCAGCGTTGAAGAATCGACAGGGAAAAAGATCAACTATGGCTACACCTTC. This encodes CSVEESTGKKINYGYTF.

The chain uses TRBV3-1 (or the pseudogene TRBV3-2) and TRBJ1-2; no reliable D call. CDR3 length: 14 residues. Trimming took off 4 bases at V and 3 bases at J, with 12 bases between the two ends. Looked up from germline, CDR1 is LGHDT and CDR2 is YNNKEL (reference sequence). Here the CDR3 reads CASSPNEGYYGYTF. The CDR3, as DNA: TGTGCCAGCAGCCCGAACGAGGGTTACTATGGCTACACCTTC.

The rearrangement uses TRBV29-1 and TRBJ1-1; D perhaps matches TRBD1 (5 bases). The CDR3 loop spans 13 amino acids. Germline CDR1 reads SQVTM; CDR2 reads ANQGSEA. V lost 6 bases and J lost 5, with 16 bases in between. The CDR3 reads CSVTRQLRTEAFF. Here the CDR3 DNA reads TGCAGCGTCACTCGACAGTTGAGGACTGAAGCTTTCTTT.

This clone was seen just once. This chain joins TRBV27 and TRBJ1-2, with 9 bases lining up with TRBD1. Germline V gene lookup returns CDR1 MNHEY and CDR2 SMNVEV (reference sequence). There are 12 residues in the CDR3. The V and J ends lost 9 bases and 8 bases, in that order; junction bases with no gene match: 7. CDR3 in amino acids: CASLQGALGYTF. The CDR3, as DNA: TGTGCCAGTCTACAGGGGGCGCTAGGCTACACCTTC.

This sequence joins TRBV5-6 and TRBJ1-1, with D unresolved. This CDR3 comprises 14 residues. Germline V CDR1 and CDR2: SGHDT, YYEEEE. The V end was cut by 4 bases, the J end by 4 bases, with 14 bases between. The CDR3 DNA follows: TGTGCCAGCAGCCGGCGCCGGCGACTCACTGAAGCTTTCTTT. Protein sequence: CASSRRRRLTEAFF.

CDR3 region: CASSARQGLTEAFF. CDR3 nucleotides: TGCGCCAGCAGCGCTCGACAGGGGTTAACTGAAGCTTTCTTT. This chain connects TRBV4-1 to TRBJ1-1, with 8 bases that match TRBD1. CDR3 length: 14 residues. V shed 5 bases, J shed 5 bases, and the junction held 7 bases outside the gene matches. CDR1 MGHRA and CDR2 YSYEKL come from the germline V gene.

The chain carries TRBV19 and TRBJ1-2, with D perhaps TRBD1 (5 bases). Germline V lookup: CDR1 LNHDA, CDR2 SQIVND (reference sequence). The CDR3 runs 15 residues. The V and J ends lost 3 bases and 0 bases respectively, with 11 bases between them. The DNA for the CDR3 is TGTGCCAGTAGTATTACCAGGGAGGCTAACTATGGCTACACCTTC. It encodes CASSITREANYGYTF.

The rearrangement joins TRBV30 to TRBJ2-1; D remains unclear. Germline V lookup: CDR1 GTSNPN, CDR2 SVGIG (reference sequence). The length of the CDR3 is 12 residues. The V gene lost 3 bases and the J gene lost 8 bases, with 11 bases spanning the gap. This chain's CDR3 is CAWSPILDEQFF. In DNA form, the CDR3 reads TGTGCCTGGAGCCCTATCCTGGATGAGCAGTTCTTC.

The chain carries TRBV5-5 and TRBJ2-2; D uncertain. CDR1 is SGHKS, CDR2 YYEKEE, per germline (reference sequence). Trimming removed 1 base at V and 7 bases at J, with 5 bases between. This CDR3 is built from 12 residues. CDR3 region: CASSLSIGELFF. In DNA, the CDR3 is TGTGCCAGCAGCTTGAGCATCGGGGAGCTGTTTTTT.

J is TRBJ1-5 and V is TRBV5-5; TRBD1 agrees at 7 bases. The V and J ends lost 2 bases and 4 bases, in that order; junction bases with no gene match: 3. This CDR3 comprises 14 residues. Germline V gene sequence: CDR1 SGHKS, CDR2 YYEKEE (reference sequence). Here the CDR3 DNA reads TGTGCCAGCAGCTTAGGGACAGAGAATCAGCCCCAGCATTTT. Its protein is CASSLGTENQPQHF.

The sample holds a few counts of this clone. V usage is TRBV3-1 (or the pseudogene TRBV3-2) and J usage is TRBJ1-1, with D unclear. This CDR3 contains 13 residues. V lost 0 bases, J lost 4 bases, and 6 bases lay in between. CDR1 is LGHDT and CDR2 is YNNKEL in the germline V gene (reference sequence). In DNA form, the CDR3 reads TGTGCCAGCAGCCAAGACCCGGTCACTGAAGCTTTCTTT. Translating it yields CASSQDPVTEAFF.

This chain uses TRBV28 with TRBJ1-5, with D possibly TRBD1 on 6 matching bases. The CDR3 totals 15 residues. Germline CDR1 MDHEN, CDR2 SYDVKM. V was trimmed by 6 bases and J by 4 bases, leaving 16 bases between them. CDR3 loop: CASSEYYQGNQPQHF. CDR3 DNA: TGTGCCAGCAGCGAATATTACCAGGGGAATCAGCCCCAGCATTTT. Full variable domain (remainder filled in from reference TRBV28 and TRBJ1-5): DVKVTQSSRYLVKRTGEKVFLECVQDMDHENMFWYRQDPGLGLRLIYFSYDVKMKEKGDIPEGYSVSREKKERFSLILESASTNQTSMYLCASSEYYQGNQPQHFGDGTRLSIL.